This T cell receptor (beta chain) derives from a study of post-analysis software for immune sequencing data (dated by TCRdb to 2014 to 2015). For context, the study as a whole: The recorded disease courses included relapsing-remitting, secondary progressive and progressive-relapsing multiple sclerosis, and some patients had no subtype annotation. The patient repertoires were compared against more than 10 previously published healthy control repertoires obtained from donors aged roughly 6 to 25 years. A subset of samples was prepared in parallel using single-end sample barcoding, then pooled and co-amplified after Illumina adapter ligation.

The study at large found these results: Compared with controls, multiple sclerosis patients had significantly lower normalized Chao1 diversity, a finding suggesting substantial peripheral T-cell clonal expansion. The multiple sclerosis patient group was slightly younger than the control group. Direct clustering with F measure revealed strong co-clustering of samples prepared in the same batch, which led to a batch-effect correction. Significantly higher frequencies in patients than in controls were found for about five TRBV segments, including TRBV5-6, TRBV5-1 and TRBV20-1.

To demonstrate the VDJtools post-analysis software, the study profiled TCR beta repertoires from the peripheral blood of about 13 young patients with multiple sclerosis. The patients with multiple sclerosis were children and adolescents between about 6 and 16 years of age. The library came from PCR. Sequencing used an Illumina HiSeq 2500. To reduce PCR and sequencing biases, unique molecular identifiers were built into the TCR beta cDNA libraries. Roughly 0.5 million cDNA molecules were obtained per 1 to 10 million input T cells, so each molecule approximated one T cell. The same protocol used for the earlier healthy control dataset was applied to prepare and sequence the patient libraries. Within a given batch, samples were prepared together, multiplexed and sequenced on the same HiSeq lane. Per the authors' processing: Raw barcoded reads were processed with MIGEC, and single-read molecular identifier groups were discarded before consensus assembly and CDR3 extraction. VDJtools was used for post-analysis of the clonotype tables, and diversity was normalized by down-sampling every dataset to the size of the smallest sample. In repertoire overlap clustering, CDR3 amino acid sequences, but not nucleotide sequences, were matched to correct batch-related cross-sample contamination. TCRdb reprocessed the public reads (quality trimming at Q25 with fastp, clone calling with MiXCR) and kept in-frame beta chains. CDR3 protein sequences are deduplicated, and each keeps its most common genes and DNA. The authors' filters were not applied to this entry. The sample profile shows about 810,000 distinct CDR3 sequences; roughly half of them were found once. Of the sample, approximately 4.5% falls within the top ten clones.

Compared with germline, V lacks 5 bases and J lacks 0 bases; bases without a gene match: 3. From the cysteine through the phenylalanine, the CDR3 covers 14 amino acids. The read is trimmed to its CDR3 DNA, 42 bases read in frame from base 1. CDR1 and CDR2 (SGDLS, YYNGEE) derive from the germline V gene. This clonotype was detected only a few times. The antigen this receptor binds is unknown. It has no much larger one-base neighbor in the sample; base qualities were not kept. This chain is built from TRBV9 and TRBJ2-3, with 7 bases matching TRBD2. The origin of this receptor is a girl between 5 and 17 years old with multiple sclerosis. Sequencing input: blood. The DNA sequence is as follows: TGTGCCAGCAGTGCGGGAGTTAGCACAGATACGCAGTATTTT. Protein translation: CASSAGVSTDTQYF.